The TCR beta chain described here comes from a study of Ad26.COV2.S vaccination and SARS-CoV-2 variants. The CDR3 contains 16 residues. After removal of 9 bases from V and 3 bases from J, the junction contained 12 bases not matched to a gene. Looked up from germline, CDR1 is LNHDA and CDR2 is SQIVND (reference sequence). TCRdb's table, derived via immunoSEQ multiplex PCR, lists solely in-frame clones and lacks some. The table lists almost 400,000 clones, around nine tenths of them singletons. Described treatment: some 20 received Ad26.COV2.S at low or high dose, single or two shots; five or six received placebo; per-sample allocation not given. Samples were taken on day 63 after the first vaccine or placebo injection. Expression of Wuhan-strain SARS-CoV-2 spike came from the Ad26 vector that formed the vaccine.

The rearrangement joins TRBV19 to TRBJ2-2, with TRBD1 matching over 8 bases. This receptor was taken from a person between 18 and 65 years old who received the Ad26.COV2.S COVID-19 vaccine or a placebo. Sequenced material: peripheral blood, taken in a trial of Ad26.COV2.S vaccine versus placebo. CDR3 region: CASATGVSRYTGELFF. DNA for the CDR3: TGTGCCAGCGCGACAGGGGTGTCGAGGTACACCGGGGAGCTGTTTTTT.